The 16 T cell receptor beta chains reported below all come from one sample, sequenced in a study of OX40 agonist ivuxolimab in advanced cancers. The repertoire was sequenced with immunoSEQ multiplex PCR; TCRdb's copy has only in-frame clones and lacks some. This sample has about 68,000 clones; over 75% occur once, and the top ten carry roughly 0.74%. Material: CD4+ or CD8+ T cells sorted from blood, obtained in a trial of the OX40 agonist ivuxolimab. Receptors were obtained from an adult with an advanced solid tumor such as melanoma, head and neck, liver or kidney cancer.

This clone was observed a handful of times. The chain carries TRBV7-3 and TRBJ2-1; 10 bases map to TRBD2. Trimming at V came to 5 bases and at J to 2 bases, leaving 6 bases not matched to a gene. This CDR3 has 16 amino acids. CDR1 and CDR2 from the germline V gene are SGHTA and FQGTGA. The CDR3 coding sequence is TGTGCCAGCAGCGCCTTAGCGGGGGGAACCTACAATGAGCAGTTCTTC. Its translation is CASSALAGGTYNEQFF.

The V and J genes are TRBV10-2 and TRBJ1-6, with D tentatively TRBD1 (6 bases). Trimming removed 10 bases from V and 11 bases from J, with 21 bases in between. There are 14 residues in the CDR3. Germline V gives CDR1 WSHSY, CDR2 SAAADI. The CDR3 loop is CATKKGQQGTPLHF. The CDR3 DNA reads TGCGCCACTAAAAAGGGTCAACAGGGAACACCCCTCCACTTT.

This chain uses TRBV7-2 with TRBJ1-5; 8 nucleotides align to TRBD1. CDR3 length: 15 residues. V dropped 3 bases and J dropped 5; count of bases not matched to a gene: 6. Germline V gene lookup returns CDR1 SGHTA and CDR2 FQGNSA. Here the CDR3 DNA reads TGTGCCAGCAGCTTCCAGGGGGCGTTGGATCAGCCCCAGCATTTT. Its translation: CASSFQGALDQPQHF. Looking up the rest from reference TRBV7-2 and TRBJ1-5 gives the full variable domain: GAGVSQSPSNKVTEKGKDVELRCDPISGHTALYWYRQSLGQGLEFLIYFQGNSAPDKSGLPSDRFSAERTGGSVSTLTIQRTQQEDSAVYLCASSFQGALDQPQHFGDGTRLSIL.

This clone has a single count. The rearrangement links TRBV4-2 to TRBJ1-6; D gene uncertain. Trimming took 0 bases from V and 9 from J, leaving 6 bases between them. The CDR3 length is 13 residues. Per the germline V gene, CDR1 is LGHNA and CDR2 is YNFKEQ. CDR3 bases: TGTGCCAGCAGCCAAGATGAAGGTTCACCCCTCCACTTT. It specifies CASSQDEGSPLHF.

V is TRBV5-1 and J is TRBJ2-1, with 7 positions matching TRBD2. From germline, CDR1 is SGHRS and CDR2 YFSETQ. Trimming at V came to 1 base and at J to 3 bases, leaving 4 bases not matched to a gene. The CDR3 length is 15 residues. The CDR3 DNA follows: TGCGCCAGCAGCTTGTCTAGCGGACACTACAATGAGCAGTTCTTC. The encoded protein is CASSLSSGHYNEQFF.

This chain links TRBV18 with TRBJ1-5; D uncertain. Germline CDR1 and CDR2: KGHSH and LQKENI. The CDR3 spans 13 residues. The ends were cut back, 3 bases at V and 7 bases at J, with 10 bases in the middle. The CDR3 coding sequence is TGTGCCAGCTCACCTGGGGAGGGCCAGCCCCAGCATTTT. Translated: CASSPGEGQPQHF.

This chain joins TRBV7-2 and TRBJ2-6; D gene unclear. The CDR3 covers 14 residues. CDR1 SGHTA and CDR2 FQGNSA come from the germline V gene. V was shortened by 5 bases and J by 2 bases, with 7 bases between the two germline ends. The CDR3 region is CASSLMTGANVLTF. Here the CDR3 DNA reads TGTGCCAGCAGCCTAATGACTGGGGCCAACGTCCTGACTTTC.

This clone was recorded a few times. V is TRBV6-5 and J is TRBJ1-2; D might be TRBD1 (6 bases). V was cut by 2 bases and J by 8 bases, with 12 bases left in between. The germline gives CDR1 MNHEY, CDR2 SVGAGI. This CDR3 spans 13 amino acids. The CDR3 nucleotides are TGTGCCAGCAGTTACACAGGGTCGCAGGGCTACACCTTC. This translates into CASSYTGSQGYTF.

The rearrangement links TRBV7-8 to TRBJ2-2; 9 nucleotides match TRBD1. The V gene end was trimmed by 0 bases and the J gene end by 5 bases; junction bases not matched to a gene: 4. The CDR3 consists of 16 residues. Germline V CDR1 and CDR2: SGHVS, FQNEAQ. DNA of the CDR3: TGTGCCAGCAGCTTAGCACAGGGGGCAAGGACCGGGGAGCTGTTTTTT. It is translated as CASSLAQGARTGELFF. Based on the CDR3 plus reference TRBV7-8 and TRBJ2-2, the full variable domain is GAGVSQSPRYKVAKRGQDVALRCDPISGHVSLFWYQQALGQGPEFLTYFQNEAQLDKSGLPSDRFFAERPEGSVSTLKIQRTQQEDSAVYLCASSLAQGARTGELFFGEGSRLTVL.

The table lists this clone with a count of one. V usage is TRBV7-9 and J usage is TRBJ1-2, with D hard to call. Deletions cut 1 base from V and 6 bases from J, with 6 bases between. CDR1 is SEHNR and CDR2 is FQNEAQ in the germline V gene (reference sequence). The CDR3 runs to 12 residues. CDR3 amino acids: CASSLDDDGYTF. The DNA for the CDR3 is TGTGCCAGCAGCTTAGACGACGATGGCTACACCTTC. The entire variable domain, with the rest obtained from reference TRBV7-9 and TRBJ1-2, is as follows: DTGVSQNPRHKITKRGQNVTFRCDPISEHNRLYWYRQTLGQGPEFLTYFQNEAQLEKSRLLSDRFSAERPKGSFSTLEIQRTEQGDSAMYLCASSLDDDGYTFGSGTRLTVV.

This chain links TRBV23-1 with TRBJ2-7; a weak D match, TRBD2 (6 bases). TRBV23-1 qualifies as an ORF whose function is uncertain. Trimming shortened V by 0 bases and J by 3 bases, and 15 bases separated the two germline ends. The CDR3 is 16 residues long. CDR3 region: CASSQSKSADYYEQYF. CDR3 DNA sequence: TGCGCCAGCAGTCAATCTAAATCAGCGGACTACTACGAGCAGTACTTC.

This clone was picked up a small number of times. The genes are TRBV18 and TRBJ2-7; no clear D gene. The CDR3 has 13 residues. Trimming stripped 3 bases from V and 6 bases from J, with 12 bases between. Germline V gives CDR1 KGHSH, CDR2 LQKENI. The CDR3, as DNA: TGTGCCAGCTCACCTCGTCAAGGTGCCGAGCAGTACTTC. It codes for CASSPRQGAEQYF. The complete variable domain, with remaining parts taken from reference TRBV18 and TRBJ2-7, reads NAGVMQNPRHLVRRRGQEARLRCSPMKGHSHVYWYRQLPEEGLKFMVYLQKENIIDESGMPKERFSAEFPKEGPSILRIQQVVRGDSAAYFCASSPRQGAEQYFGPGTRLTVT.

V usage is TRBV6-1 and J usage is TRBJ2-3; TRBD2 agrees at 8 bases. This CDR3 has 15 amino acids. Per the germline V gene, CDR1 is MNHNS and CDR2 is SASEGT. Losses at the gene ends were 6 bases for V and 4 bases for J; bases not matched to a gene: 9. CDR3 region: CASRGRAGDADTQYF. The CDR3 bases are TGTGCCAGCAGGGGCCGAGCGGGGGACGCAGATACGCAGTATTTT.

The rearrangement uses TRBV7-2 and TRBJ1-1; no firm D call. This CDR3 spans 17 amino acids. The V gene's germline CDR1 is SGHTA and CDR2 FQGNSA. V lost 2 bases to trimming and J lost 4 bases, with 20 bases between them. The CDR3: CASSLTGWVLAGTEAFF. The CDR3 nucleotides are TGTGCCAGCAGCTTAACGGGGTGGGTCTTGGCGGGCACTGAAGCTTTCTTT.

This clone was detected only a few times. V and J are TRBV5-8 and TRBJ2-3; no reliable D call. Per germline, CDR1 SGHTS and CDR2 YDEGEE. The CDR3 has 11 amino acids. V lost 5 bases and J lost 6, with 7 bases in between. The CDR3 here is CASSGVDTQYF. The CDR3 DNA sequence: TGTGCCAGCAGTGGAGTTGATACGCAGTATTTT.

This clone ranks as medium-sized. The rearrangement links TRBV7-2 to TRBJ2-2; TRBD1 aligns across 9 bases. Germline-derived CDR1 and CDR2 are SGHTA and FQGNSA. This CDR3 has 17 amino acids. Trimming took 5 bases from V and 1 from J; bases not matched to a gene: 8. The CDR3 protein is CASSLTGGLENTGELFF. In DNA, the CDR3 is TGTGCCAGCAGCCTAACAGGGGGCCTGGAGAACACCGGGGAGCTGTTTTTT.